Included here is one T cell receptor (beta chain) sequence, with context. In the original workflow: Amplification of reference gene primers provided the estimated nucleated cell counts. The assay was immunoSEQ multiplex PCR, and TCRdb's table has in-frame clones only and misses some. That table gives V, J and clone size, and the DNA gave D and trimming. The sample carries fewer than 85,000 clones, about 76% recorded once. The data were obtained in a study of blood T cell repertoires in COVID-19. Study-level background: COVID-19 samples collected from the United States, Italy and Spain covered acute and convalescent phases. PBMCs, B-cell-depleted T cells, or T cells provided the cDNA or gDNA that made up the material.

The clonotype was recovered from a woman over 75 with active or convalescent COVID-19. Sequencing was done on a sample of peripheral blood.

The CDR3 DNA reads TGTGCCAGCAGGCCACAGGGATTCACTGAAGCTTTCTTT. Its protein is CASRPQGFTEAFF. The chain joins TRBV12-3 or TRBV12-4 to TRBJ1-1, with D maybe TRBD1 (6 bases). Trimming removed 6 bases from V and 4 bases from J, with 12 bases in between. The CDR3 is made up of 13 amino acids.